A selection of T cell receptor beta chains follows, all from one sample in a study of control samples from healthy donors and cancer patients. The method was immunoSEQ multiplex PCR; TCRdb's version includes in-frame clones alone and lacks a portion of them. This sample has almost 85,000 clones; 80% to 90% occur once, and the top ten carry roughly 12%. Sequenced material: PBMCs. The receptors derive from a man aged 60 to 69 with head and neck cancer. Each CDR3 is given with its conserved first and last residue. A D gene is named only where the DNA matches it firmly. Not all rows give a size; the values are once, few, many and, for expanded clones, a class.

clone size | D gene | J gene | V gene | CDR3 DNA | CDR3 protein
- | - | TRBJ2-5 | TRBV5-1 | TGCGCCAGCAGCTTGGAGGGGGCGGGAAGCCCTGAGACCCAGTACTTC | CASSLEGAGSPETQYF
- | TRBD1 | TRBJ1-2 | TRBV27 | TGTGCCAGCCGGGCCGTGGGACAGGGGTATGGCTACACCTTC | CASRAVGQGYGYTF
- | TRBD2 | TRBJ2-7 | TRBV2 | TGTGCCAGCCGATATCGACTAGCGAGAAGCTACGAGCAGTACTTC | CASRYRLARSYEQYF
- | - | TRBJ2-7 | TRBV4-1 | TGCGCCGGCCCGCGGTGGGGCGGGAAGTCCTACGAGCAGTACTTC | CAGPRWGGKSYEQYF
- | TRBD1 | TRBJ1-1 | TRBV7-9 | TGTGCCAGCAGCTTAAGGGACAGGGGGCACACTGAAGCTTTCTTT | CASSLRDRGHTEAFF
- | TRBD1 | TRBJ1-5 | TRBV6-5 | TGTGCCAGCAGTTATGCCGCGACAGGGCTCCAGCCCCAGCATTTT | CASSYAATGLQPQHF
- | - | TRBJ1-1 | TRBV6-1 | TGTGCCAGCAGTGAAGTGACAGATGAAGCTTTCTTT | CASSEVTDEAFF
- | TRBD2 | TRBJ2-3 | TRBV19 | TGTGCCAGTAGTAAGCTCATCGGTAGCGGGAGCACAGATACGCAGTATTTT | CASSKLIGSGSTDTQYF
- | - | TRBJ1-1 | TRBV21-1 | TGTGCCAGCATCCCCCCCCCTCTTGGCGGCACTGAAGCTTTCTTT | CASIPPPLGGTEAFF
- | - | TRBJ1-3 | TRBV4-1 | TGCGCCAGCAGCCAAGGACACGGTCCAACGGGAAACACCATATATTTT | CASSQGHGPTGNTIYF
- | - | TRBJ1-1 | TRBV5-1 | TGCGCCAGCAGCTTCACCGGGGGCATTGAAGCTTTCTTT | CASSFTGGIEAFF
- | - | TRBJ1-1 | TRBV5-1 | TGCGCCAGCAGCTTGGAGGGACCGAACACTGAAGCTTTCTTT | CASSLEGPNTEAFF
once | TRBD2 | TRBJ2-3 | TRBV6-6 | TGTGCCAGCAGTTGGGCGGGAGAGGGAGATACGCAGTATTTT | CASSWAGEGDTQYF
- | TRBD2 | TRBJ2-7 | TRBV19 | TGTGCCAGTAGTATGGGCCTAGCGGGAGGTCACTACGAGCAGTACTTC | CASSMGLAGGHYEQYF
- | TRBD1 | TRBJ1-2 | TRBV18 | TGTGCCAGCTCACCAGGGACAGGAGGGTATAACTATGGCTACACCTTC | CASSPGTGGYNYGYTF
- | - | TRBJ1-6 | TRBV25-1 | TGTGCCAGCAGTGTCGGGACCAATAATTCACCCCTCCACTTT | CASSVGTNNSPLHF
- | - | TRBJ2-5 | TRBV29-1 | TGCAGCGTTTCCTCTGACAGACAAGAGACCCAGTACTTC | CSVSSDRQETQYF
- | - | TRBJ1-2 | TRBV5-5 | TGTGCCAGCAGCTTATCGGGCGTTAGGAACTATGGCTACACCTTC | CASSLSGVRNYGYTF
few | TRBD2 | TRBJ2-2 | TRBV10-3 | TGTGCCATCAGTGAGTCGGGGGGGACCGGGGAGCTGTTTTTT | CAISESGGTGELFF
once | - | TRBJ2-5 | TRBV7-9 | TGTGCCAGCAGCTCTGAGACCCAGTACTTC | CASSSETQYF
- | - | TRBJ1-5 | TRBV24-1 | TGTGCCACCAGTGATAGGTGGGGCAATCAGCCCCAGCATTTT | CATSDRWGNQPQHF
- | - | TRBJ1-1 | TRBV6-1 | TGTGCCAGCAGTGAATGGGCTCAAGCTTTCTTT | CASSEWAQAFF
- | TRBD2 | TRBJ2-7 | TRBV7-9 | TGTGCCAGCAGCACCGGGACTAGCGGACTCTACGAGCAGTACTTC | CASSTGTSGLYEQYF
- | TRBD2 | TRBJ2-2 | TRBV24-1 | TGTGCCACCAGTGATGCACTAGCGGGAGGGGTAGGGAGCACCGGGGAGCTGTTTTTT | CATSDALAGGVGSTGELFF
- | TRBD2 | TRBJ2-7 | TRBV5-1 | TGCGCCAGCAGCCCGTTACTAGCGGGAGGGGGCGAGCAGTACTTC | CASSPLLAGGGEQYF
- | - | TRBJ1-1 | TRBV27 | TGTGCCAGTCTCCCCCCACCCTCCAGGGCCGGTAGGACTGAAGCTTTCTTT | CASLPPPSRAGRTEAFF
- | - | TRBJ2-7 | TRBV27 | TGTGCCAGCAGTTTATGGGGCGGCGCCTACGAGCAGTACTTC | CASSLWGGAYEQYF
once | - | TRBJ2-1 | TRBV2 | TGTGCCAGCAGTGCGGGCATTGGCTACAATGAGCAGTTCTTC | CASSAGIGYNEQFF
- | TRBD1 | TRBJ2-7 | TRBV3-1/TRBV3-2 | TGTGCCAGCAGCCAAGGTACACAGGGGTTGTACTTC | CASSQGTQGLYF
once | - | TRBJ2-5 | TRBV5-6 | TGTGCCAGCGGGGTATCGCAAGAGACCCAGTACTTC | CASGVSQETQYF
few | - | TRBJ2-1 | TRBV21-1 | TGTGCCAGCAGCAATTGGGACAGGGGTTATCGGCAGTTCTTC | CASSNWDRGYRQFF
- | - | TRBJ1-2 | TRBV7-6 | TGTGCCAGCAGCTTACGCCCACAGGGTATCGGCTATGGCTATGGCTACACCTTC | CASSLRPQGIGYGYGYTF